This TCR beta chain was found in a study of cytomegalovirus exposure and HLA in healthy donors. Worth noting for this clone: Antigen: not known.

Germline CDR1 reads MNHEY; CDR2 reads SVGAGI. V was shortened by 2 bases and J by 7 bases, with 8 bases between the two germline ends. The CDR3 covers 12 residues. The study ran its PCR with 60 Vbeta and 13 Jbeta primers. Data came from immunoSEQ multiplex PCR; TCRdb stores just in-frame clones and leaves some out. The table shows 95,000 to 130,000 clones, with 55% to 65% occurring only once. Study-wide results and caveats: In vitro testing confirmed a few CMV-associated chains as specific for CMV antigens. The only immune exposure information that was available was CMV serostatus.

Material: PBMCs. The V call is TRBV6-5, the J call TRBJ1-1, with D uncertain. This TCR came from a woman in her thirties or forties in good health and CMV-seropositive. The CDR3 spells CASSYQVGEAFF. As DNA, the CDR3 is TGTGCCAGCAGTTACCAAGTCGGTGAAGCTTTCTTT.